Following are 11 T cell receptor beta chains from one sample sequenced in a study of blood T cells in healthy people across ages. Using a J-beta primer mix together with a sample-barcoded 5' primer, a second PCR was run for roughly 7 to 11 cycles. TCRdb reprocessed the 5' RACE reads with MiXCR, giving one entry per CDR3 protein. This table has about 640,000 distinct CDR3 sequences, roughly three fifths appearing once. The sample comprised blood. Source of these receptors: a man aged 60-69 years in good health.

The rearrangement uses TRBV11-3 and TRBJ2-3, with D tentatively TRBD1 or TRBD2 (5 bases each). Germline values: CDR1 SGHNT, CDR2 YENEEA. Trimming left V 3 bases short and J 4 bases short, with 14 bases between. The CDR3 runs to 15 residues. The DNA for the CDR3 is TGTGCCAGCAGCTTTCGGGGCCTAGGGGCAGATACGCAGTATTTT. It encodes CASSFRGLGADTQYF. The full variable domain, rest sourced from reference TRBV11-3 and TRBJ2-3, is EAGVVQSPRYKIIEKKQPVAFWCNPISGHNTLYWYLQNLGQGPELLIRYENEEAVDDSQLPKDRFSAERLKGVDSTLKIQPAELGDSAVYLCASSFRGLGADTQYFGPGTRLTVL.

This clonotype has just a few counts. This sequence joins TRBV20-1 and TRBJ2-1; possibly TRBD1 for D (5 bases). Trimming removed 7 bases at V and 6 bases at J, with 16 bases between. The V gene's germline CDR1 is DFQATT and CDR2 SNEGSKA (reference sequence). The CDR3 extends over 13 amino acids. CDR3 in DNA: TGCAGTGGCAATGATGCCAGGGTCAATGAGCAGTTCTTC. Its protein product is CSGNDARVNEQFF.

CDR3 amino acids: CATTAGDTGELFF. The CDR3 nucleotides are TGTGCCACCACCGCTGGGGACACCGGGGAGCTGTTTTTT. The chain has TRBV24-1 and TRBJ2-2; D remains ambiguous. The CDR3 sequence is 13 residues long. V lost 8 bases, J lost 3 bases, and 9 bases lay in between. Germline V lookup: CDR1 KGHDR, CDR2 SFDVKD.

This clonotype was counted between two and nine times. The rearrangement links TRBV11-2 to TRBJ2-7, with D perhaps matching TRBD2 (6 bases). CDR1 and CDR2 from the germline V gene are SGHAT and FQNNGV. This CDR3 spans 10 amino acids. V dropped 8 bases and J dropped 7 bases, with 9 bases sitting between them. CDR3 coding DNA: TGTGCCAGCGGGGGGAATGAGCAGTACTTC. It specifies CASGGNEQYF.

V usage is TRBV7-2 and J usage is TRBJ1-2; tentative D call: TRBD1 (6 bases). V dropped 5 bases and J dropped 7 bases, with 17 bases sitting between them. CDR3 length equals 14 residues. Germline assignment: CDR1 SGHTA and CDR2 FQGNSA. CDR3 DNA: TGTGCCAGCAGCCCAGGGCACAGGGCAGGTGGCTACACCTTC. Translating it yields CASSPGHRAGGYTF.

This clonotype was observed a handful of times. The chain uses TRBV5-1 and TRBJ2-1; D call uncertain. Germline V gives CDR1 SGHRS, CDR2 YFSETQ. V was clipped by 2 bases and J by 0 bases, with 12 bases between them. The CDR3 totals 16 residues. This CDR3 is CASSLTSQSSYNEQFF. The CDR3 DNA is TGCGCCAGCAGCTTAACATCCCAGAGCTCCTACAATGAGCAGTTCTTC.

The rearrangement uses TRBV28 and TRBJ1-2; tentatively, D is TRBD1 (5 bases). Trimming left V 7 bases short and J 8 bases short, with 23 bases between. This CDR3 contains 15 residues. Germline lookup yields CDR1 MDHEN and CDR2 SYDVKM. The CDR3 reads CASTKGTLGDGGYTF. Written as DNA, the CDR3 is TGTGCCAGCACCAAAGGGACCTTGGGGGATGGGGGCTACACCTTC.

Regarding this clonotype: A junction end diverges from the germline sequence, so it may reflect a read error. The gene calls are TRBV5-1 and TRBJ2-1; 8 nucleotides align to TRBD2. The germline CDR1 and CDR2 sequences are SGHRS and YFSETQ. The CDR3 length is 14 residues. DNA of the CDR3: TGCGCCAGCTGCTTGCTTAGCGGGGAAAATGAGCAGTTCTTC. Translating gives CASCLLSGENEQFF.

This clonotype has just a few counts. The CDR3 loop reads CASSLGREYQETQYF. The CDR3 DNA sequence: TGCGCCAGCAGCTTAGGCAGGGAGTACCAAGAGACCCAGTACTTC. The V gene is TRBV5-1, the J gene TRBJ2-5; D might be TRBD1 or TRBD2, each matching 5 bases. Germline CDR1 reads SGHRS; CDR2 reads YFSETQ. CDR3 length: 15 residues. With 2 bases removed from V and 0 bases from J, the gap between germline ends came to 11 bases. Based on the CDR3 plus reference TRBV5-1 and TRBJ2-5, the full variable domain is KAGVTQTPRYLIKTRGQQVTLSCSPISGHRSVSWYQQTPGQGLQFLFEYFSETQRNKGNFPGRFSGRQFSNSRSEMNVSTLELGDSALYLCASSLGREYQETQYFGPGTRLLVL.

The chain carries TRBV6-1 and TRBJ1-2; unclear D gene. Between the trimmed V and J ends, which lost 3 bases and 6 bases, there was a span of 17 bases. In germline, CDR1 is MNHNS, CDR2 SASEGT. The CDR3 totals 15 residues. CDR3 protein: CASSDPGRRMNGYTF. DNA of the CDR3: TGTGCCAGCAGTGACCCGGGCCGCAGGATGAATGGCTACACCTTC.

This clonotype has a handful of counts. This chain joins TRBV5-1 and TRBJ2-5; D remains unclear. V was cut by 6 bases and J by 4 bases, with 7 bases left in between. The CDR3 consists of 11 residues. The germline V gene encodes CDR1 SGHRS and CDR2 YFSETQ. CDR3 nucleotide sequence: TGCGCCAGCAAAGGGCGAGAGACCCAGTACTTC. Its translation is CASKGRETQYF.